The text below deals with one T cell receptor beta chain. The treatment was: oral pan-JAK inhibitor, 5-10 mg twice daily. The data were taken from a study of CD8+ T cells in alopecia areata. Sequencing used cDNA as its template, made by extracting RNA and reverse transcribing it. The protocol was immunoSEQ multiplex PCR, while the TCRdb copy is restricted to in-frame clones and leaves out a portion. In the table there are hundreds of thousands of clones, around two fifths of which are singletons. The V end was cut by 3 bases, the J end by 5 bases, with 26 bases between. Germline CDR1 is GTSNPN and CDR2 is SVGIG (reference sequence). The CDR3 runs 18 residues.

The source material was CD4+ T cells sorted from blood, sampled between weeks 30 and 35, from a patient treated with tofacitinib. The clonotype comes from a human donor with alopecia areata. The chain uses TRBV30 and TRBJ1-5; D unresolved. CDR3 bases: TGTGCCTGGAGCTCATCGTTTTTCCTGCCCTCAGGATATCAGCCCCAGCATTTT. This translates into CAWSSSFFLPSGYQPQHF.